This T cell receptor (beta chain) emerged from a study of blood T cell repertoires in COVID-19. The CDR3 has 14 amino acids. Per the germline V gene, CDR1 is MDHEN and CDR2 is SYDVKM. V lost 5 bases to trimming and J lost 6 bases, with 14 bases between them. Repertoires were generated with immunoSEQ multiplex PCR, while TCRdb's copy carries only in-frame clones and drops some. The sample has about 290,000 clones; 70% to 90% are singletons. The sequence was collected from a woman between 45 and 65 years old with active or convalescent COVID-19. Sequencing was carried out using peripheral blood. The chain carries TRBV28 and TRBJ1-5, with D possibly matching TRBD1 (6 bases). Here the CDR3 reads CASSQRTGIQPQHF. CDR3 DNA: TGTGCCAGCAGTCAGCGAACAGGGATTCAGCCCCAGCATTTT.